This TCR beta chain was profiled in a study of monozygotic twins with inflammatory bowel disease. Comments on this clonotype: The antigen remains undetermined.

The UMIs carried a 6-nucleotide sample barcode, and they were added by template switching. For each CDR3 protein, TCRdb gives one entry from its re-call of the 5' RACE reads, without DNA. Its listing shows 310,000 or so distinct CDR3 sequences. Germline values: CDR1 SNHLY, CDR2 FYNNEI. The CDR3 runs to 11 residues. General study results and limits: Distinct T cell subtypes could not be told apart.

This TCR was sampled from a human donor with ulcerative colitis or Crohn's disease, or a healthy co-twin of an affected twin (not recorded which). The chain links TRBV2 to TRBJ2-7. The sample consisted of blood. CDR3 protein: CASSGHGEQYF.